The 14 T cell receptor beta chains in this list originate from one sample, sequenced in a study of T cells in Graves' hyperthyroidism and ophthalmopathy. Amplified TCR beta CDR3 regions derived from RNA transcripts. RT-PCR in the first round (using the HTBI primer set) targeted the TCR CDR3. One entry per CDR3 protein, called by TCRdb with MiXCR from the multiplex PCR reads. Of 450,000 to 700,000 distinct CDR3 sequences in the sample, 40% to 55% were seen once. The sample taken for sequencing was peripheral blood or thyroid tissue (not recorded which). All receptors come from an adult woman with Graves' disease, either hyperthyroidism or ophthalmopathy (not recorded which).

This clonotype was detected only a few times. V gene TRBV10-3 combines with J gene TRBJ1-1, with D perhaps TRBD1 (6 bases). V dropped 11 bases and J dropped 5 bases, with 18 bases sitting between them. The CDR3 length is 13 residues. CDR1 and CDR2 (germline): ENHRY, SYGVKD. The CDR3 region is CAGESGAGTEAFF. The DNA for the CDR3 is TGTGCCGGTGAGTCGGGGGCCGGTACTGAAGCTTTCTTT.

V is TRBV20-1 and J is TRBJ2-3; 8 bases align to TRBD2. Germline V gene sequence: CDR1 DFQATT, CDR2 SNEGSKA (reference sequence). This CDR3 contains 12 residues. Losses at the gene ends were 3 bases for V and 14 bases for J; bases not matched to a gene: 10. The CDR3 reads CSASPGLAFRYF. CDR3 DNA: TGCAGTGCTAGTCCCGGACTAGCTTTTCGGTATTTT.

The table lists this clonotype with many counts. The J gene is TRBJ2-7, the V gene TRBV5-1, with D perhaps TRBD1 (6 bases). The CDR3 spans 15 residues. Trimming cost V 1 base and J 5 bases, with 16 bases left between them. Per the germline V gene, CDR1 is SGHRS and CDR2 is YFSETQ. CDR3 nucleotides: TGCGCCAGCAGCTTGCGGGGACATTCGGCCCACGAGCAGTACTTC. Protein product: CASSLRGHSAHEQYF.

This chain links TRBV19 with TRBJ2-7, with 7 bases lining up with TRBD1. Unmatched junction bases numbered 5, after V lost 3 bases and J lost 3 bases. CDR1 and CDR2 (germline): LNHDA, SQIVND (reference sequence). This CDR3 region has 14 residues. The CDR3 region has the DNA TGTGCCAGTAGTATTGGACAGGCGGACTACGAGCAGTACTTC. Translated: CASSIGQADYEQYF.

The table lists this clonotype with a count of one. The CDR3 DNA follows: TGCGCCAGCAGCTCCGGGACAGGGGCAAATCAGCCCCAGCATTTT. Its protein is CASSSGTGANQPQHF. The chain carries TRBV5-1 and TRBJ1-5, with 10 bases matching TRBD1. The CDR3 has 15 residues. The V and J ends lost 3 bases and 4 bases, in that order; junction bases with no gene match: 4. Germline V gene sequence: CDR1 SGHRS, CDR2 YFSETQ.

Comments on this clonotype: As the CDR3 is not closed by the conserved phenylalanine or tryptophan, this likely results from a read error. Because the CDR3's place on the DNA is in doubt, the DNA is left out and the CDR3 is given as listed by TCRdb. The chain uses TRBV20-1 and TRBJ1-5. CDR1 and CDR2 (germline): DFQATT, SNEGSKA (reference sequence). The length of the CDR3 is 12 amino acids, counting both ends. The CDR3 protein is CSAGLSNQPQQT.

This clonotype was seen a single time. J is TRBJ1-2 and V is TRBV9; TRBD1 matches 8 bases. The CDR3 contains 13 residues. The ends lost 3 bases at V and 12 bases at J; junction bases unmatched: 10. Per the germline V gene, CDR1 is SGDLS and CDR2 is YYNGEE. CDR3 protein: CASSASTGAGNTF. CDR3 coding DNA: TGTGCCAGCAGCGCCTCGACAGGGGCAGGAAACACCTTC.

The rearrangement links TRBV19 to TRBJ1-3, with TRBD1 as a possible D gene (5 bases). Germline V lookup: CDR1 LNHDA, CDR2 SQIVND (reference sequence). This CDR3 has 16 residues. Trimming removed 5 bases at V and 8 bases at J, with 22 bases between. In nucleotides, the CDR3 is TGTGCCAGTAGTTCCACGCCCGGGACCTATGGCTACACCATATATTTT. Translating gives CASSSTPGTYGYTIYF.

This clonotype occurred many times. The chain employs TRBV4-2 and TRBJ1-1; D remains ambiguous. CDR3 size: 15 residues. Germline loops: CDR1 LGHNA, CDR2 YNFKEQ. Trimming stripped 6 bases from V and 4 bases from J, with 18 bases between. The CDR3 nucleotides read TGTGCCAGCAGGGCAGTATTACAGAAGTTCACTGAAGCTTTCTTT. Encoded protein: CASRAVLQKFTEAFF.

The table lists this clonotype with many counts. The chain couples TRBV11-2 to TRBJ1-1, with 10 bases aligning to TRBD1. Germline V gene sequence: CDR1 SGHAT, CDR2 FQNNGV. V lost 4 bases and J lost 5; bases outside the gene matches: 10. CDR3 length: 16 residues. The chain's CDR3 is CASSSGQGMKGTEAFF. The CDR3 nucleotides read TGTGCCAGCAGCTCGGGACAGGGGATGAAAGGAACTGAAGCTTTCTTT.

This clonotype was picked up a small number of times. V gene TRBV6-5 combines with J gene TRBJ2-5; the D gene is possibly TRBD1 (6 bases). Trimming removed 8 bases at V and 9 bases at J, with 25 bases between. CDR3 size: 15 residues. Looked up from germline, CDR1 is MNHEY and CDR2 is SVGAGI. CDR3 in DNA: TGTGCCAGCGGAGAGACAGGCGGTAACAATCAGCCCCAGTACTTC. Protein product: CASGETGGNNQPQYF.

This clonotype was observed at least ten times. The rearrangement uses TRBV5-1 and TRBJ1-1; D is ambiguous. V was cut by 0 bases and J by 8 bases, with 14 bases left in between. The CDR3 is 14 amino acids. CDR1 is SGHRS, CDR2 YFSETQ, per germline. The CDR3 DNA reads TGCGCCAGCAGCTTGGAAAATACACTGCTGGAAGCTTTCTTT. Amino acids: CASSLENTLLEAFF.

There are many counts of this clonotype. The chain recombines TRBV5-1 with TRBJ2-7; the D is unclear. From germline, CDR1 is SGHRS and CDR2 YFSETQ. The CDR3 is 15 residues long. V was shortened by 0 bases and J by 2 bases, with 12 bases between the two germline ends. The CDR3 loop is CASSLEAVQTYEQYF. CDR3 nucleotides: TGCGCCAGCAGCTTGGAGGCGGTACAGACCTACGAGCAGTACTTC.

This clonotype was detected many times. This chain connects TRBV7-2 to TRBJ1-6, with a weak D call TRBD1 (5 bases). This CDR3 has 15 amino acids. V dropped 5 bases and J dropped 10 bases, with 18 bases sitting between them. CDR1 and CDR2 (germline): SGHTA, FQGNSA. CDR3 bases: TGTGCCAGCAGCCCCGGATGGGGGTTTGGGTCACCCCTCCACTTT. This translates into CASSPGWGFGSPLHF. Together with reference TRBV7-2 and TRBJ1-6, the CDR3 gives the full variable domain: GAGVSQSPSNKVTEKGKDVELRCDPISGHTALYWYRQSLGQGLEFLIYFQGNSAPDKSGLPSDRFSAERTGGSVSTLTIQRTQQEDSAVYLCASSPGWGFGSPLHFGNGTRLTVT.